The 30 T cell receptor beta chains presented below share a single source sample, sequenced in a study of CD8+ T cells in alopecia areata. RNA was isolated and reverse transcribed to cDNA, the sequencing template. The assay was immunoSEQ multiplex PCR, and TCRdb's table has in-frame clones only and misses some. The sample includes more than 110,000 clones, about 60% of them seen just once. Material: CD4+ T cells sorted from blood, obtained at week 0. These receptors were obtained from a human donor with alopecia areata.

This clone was counted between two and nine times. This rearrangement joins TRBV7-2 to TRBJ1-2; 8 bases are shared with TRBD1. V lost 4 bases to trimming and J lost 8 bases; unmatched junction nucleotides: 6. Germline values: CDR1 SGHTA, CDR2 FQGNSA. This CDR3 comprises 13 residues. The CDR3 region is CASSSRDRGGYTF. CDR3 bases: TGTGCCAGCAGCTCTAGAGACAGGGGCGGCTACACCTTC.

The rearrangement uses TRBV13 and TRBJ2-5; D possibly corresponds to TRBD2 (6 bases). Germline CDR1 is PRHDT and CDR2 is FYEKMQ (reference sequence). V gave up 5 bases and J gave up 3 bases, with 19 bases separating them. The CDR3 is 16 amino acids. This CDR3 is CASSLRGGMRKETQYF. The CDR3 DNA reads TGTGCCAGCAGCCTCCGTGGAGGGATGAGGAAAGAGACCCAGTACTTC.

The V and J genes are TRBV30 and TRBJ2-1, with D unclear. Trimming stripped 3 bases from V and 3 bases from J, with 15 bases between. Germline lookup yields CDR1 GTSNPN and CDR2 SVGIG (reference sequence). The CDR3 totals 15 residues. The CDR3 reads CAWRSYGDLYNEQFF. CDR3 sequence (DNA): TGTGCCTGGAGGTCGTATGGCGACCTCTACAATGAGCAGTTCTTC.

In this sample, this clone turned up a few times. The chain couples TRBV23-1 to TRBJ1-1, with 7 bases identical to TRBD1. TRBV23-1 belongs to the ORF category, with a function that is uncertain. V shed 0 bases, J shed 4 bases, and the junction held 5 bases outside the gene matches. This CDR3 has 15 residues. This CDR3 reads CASSQSGQGGTEAFF. Written as DNA, the CDR3 is TGCGCCAGCAGTCAATCAGGGCAGGGGGGCACTGAAGCTTTCTTT.

The chain employs TRBV4-1 and TRBJ1-2; no clear D gene. V lost 1 base to trimming and J lost 2 bases, with 11 bases between them. The length of the CDR3 is 15 residues. CDR1 and CDR2 from the germline V gene are MGHRA and YSYEKL. CDR3 residues: CASSQGPSVNYGYTF. The CDR3 region has the DNA TGCGCCAGCAGCCAAGGGCCATCGGTCAACTATGGCTACACCTTC.

The chain combines TRBV30 with TRBJ1-2; D gene ambiguous. The V gene lost 8 bases and the J gene lost 6 bases, with 10 bases spanning the gap. This CDR3 has 10 residues. CDR1 GTSNPN and CDR2 SVGIG come from the germline V gene (reference sequence). CDR3 bases: TGTGCCACTAAGGACGATGGCTACACCTTC. Protein product: CATKDDGYTF.

This clone has only a few counts. This same CDR3 is encoded by further DNA sequences in the sample. V and J are TRBV4-3 and TRBJ2-7; tentative D call: TRBD1 (6 bases). The germline V and J ends were trimmed by 0 bases and 2 bases, with 8 bases remaining between them. CDR1 is LGHNA, CDR2 YSLEER, per germline. The CDR3 loop spans 14 amino acids. For the CDR3, the DNA is TGCGCCAGCAGCCAAGACAGGGGTCCCTACGAGCAGTACTTC. Its translation: CASSQDRGPYEQYF.

The chain links TRBV5-1 to TRBJ2-3; D remains ambiguous. CDR1 SGHRS and CDR2 YFSETQ come from the germline V gene. CDR3 length: 13 residues. Trimming left V 4 bases short and J 5 bases short, with 11 bases between. CDR3: CASSPRPGDTQYF. The CDR3 DNA reads TGCGCCAGCAGCCCCCGACCAGGAGATACGCAGTATTTT.

A few counts support this clone. The rearrangement uses TRBV2 and TRBJ2-1, with D unresolved. The germline CDR1 and CDR2 sequences are SNHLY and FYNNEI. The CDR3 length is 13 residues. The V end was cut by 6 bases, the J end by 2 bases, with 8 bases between. The DNA of the CDR3 is TGTGCCAGCAGGACGGGCACCTACAATGAGCAGTTCTTC. Translation: CASRTGTYNEQFF.

Written as DNA, the CDR3 is TGTGCCAGCCTGGGGGTGGTTGGGGCTGAAGCTTTCTTT. It yields the protein CASLGVVGAEAFF. V usage is TRBV25-1 and J usage is TRBJ1-1; D may be TRBD1 (5 bases). Trimming left V 8 bases short and J 6 bases short, with 16 bases between. This CDR3 has 13 amino acids. Germline-derived CDR1 and CDR2 are MGHDK and SYGVNS.

The gene calls are TRBV29-1 and TRBJ1-1; the match to TRBD1 covers 7 bases. The V segment lost 4 bases and the J segment 4 bases; nucleotides outside the gene matches: 6. The CDR3 is made up of 13 amino acids. The germline CDR1 and CDR2 sequences are SQVTM and ANQGSEA. This chain's CDR3 is CSVAGQGGTEAFF. The DNA of the CDR3 is TGCAGCGTTGCGGGGCAGGGGGGCACTGAAGCTTTCTTT.

The CDR3 reads CASSTGQLSGANVLTF. The DNA for the CDR3 is TGCGCCAGCAGCACGGGACAGCTCTCTGGGGCCAACGTCCTGACTTTC. The chain carries TRBV5-1 and TRBJ2-6, with 7 bases fitting TRBD1. Germline V gene lookup returns CDR1 SGHRS and CDR2 YFSETQ. After removal of 4 bases from V and 0 bases from J, the junction contained 4 bases not matched to a gene. The CDR3 is made up of 16 amino acids.

The chain has TRBV4-1 and TRBJ2-7; TRBD2 is a possible D gene (5 bases). Trimming took 4 bases from V and 2 from J, leaving 18 bases between them. The CDR3 has 16 residues. Germline-derived CDR1 and CDR2 are MGHRA and YSYEKL. This CDR3 is CASSPAGRRVPYEQYF. CDR3 bases: TGCGCCAGCAGCCCTGCGGGCAGGAGAGTTCCCTACGAGCAGTACTTC.

The gene calls are TRBV29-1 and TRBJ1-1, with 7 bases that match TRBD1. The CDR3 has 14 amino acids. CDR1 is SQVTM, CDR2 ANQGSEA, per germline. Trimming took 5 bases from V and 0 from J; bases not matched to a gene: 6. CDR3 region: CSVTHRGMNTEAFF. CDR3 bases: TGCAGCGTTACCCACAGGGGTATGAACACTGAAGCTTTCTTT.

The V and J genes are TRBV5-1 and TRBJ2-7; D ambiguous. The germline CDR1 and CDR2 sequences are SGHRS and YFSETQ. V lost 2 bases and J lost 3, with 9 bases in between. The CDR3 contains 13 residues. The CDR3 loop reads CASSFSNNYEQYF. CDR3 DNA sequence: TGCGCCAGCAGCTTTTCGAACAACTACGAGCAGTACTTC. The full variable domain, rest sourced from reference TRBV5-1 and TRBJ2-7, is KAGVTQTPRYLIKTRGQQVTLSCSPISGHRSVSWYQQTPGQGLQFLFEYFSETQRNKGNFPGRFSGRQFSNSRSEMNVSTLELGDSALYLCASSFSNNYEQYFGPGTRLTVT.

This clone has just one count. J is TRBJ2-1 and V is TRBV29-1; no clear D. V shed 6 bases and J shed 2 bases, with 8 bases lying between them. In germline, CDR1 is SQVTM, CDR2 ANQGSEA. The CDR3 length is 12 residues. The CDR3 nucleotides read TGCAGCGTGCGGAGAACCTACAATGAGCAGTTCTTC. Translated, it gives CSVRRTYNEQFF.

The sample holds one count of this clone. V gene TRBV7-9 combines with J gene TRBJ1-2; possible D gene TRBD1, 6 bases. Germline V gives CDR1 SEHNR, CDR2 FQNEAQ (reference sequence). Trimming took off 0 bases at V and 0 bases at J, with 8 bases between the two ends. The CDR3 runs 15 residues. The CDR3 nucleotides are TGTGCCAGCAGCTTAGCGACAGGATCTAACTATGGCTACACCTTC. Protein product: CASSLATGSNYGYTF.

CDR3 region: CASSLGENNSPLHF. In nucleotides, the CDR3 is TGTGCCAGCAGCTTAGGAGAGAATAATTCACCCCTCCACTTT. This rearrangement joins TRBV7-2 to TRBJ1-6; no reliable D call. The CDR3 contains 14 residues. V was trimmed by 1 base and J by 5 bases, leaving 6 bases between them. The germline V gene has CDR1 SGHTA and CDR2 FQGNSA.

The V gene is TRBV9, the J gene TRBJ1-1, with D perhaps TRBD1 (6 bases). Germline CDR1 reads SGDLS; CDR2 reads YYNGEE. V lost 3 bases and J lost 0, with 9 bases in between. This CDR3 comprises 14 residues. The CDR3 protein is CASSADRLNTEAFF. CDR3 sequence (DNA): TGTGCCAGCAGCGCCGACAGGTTGAACACTGAAGCTTTCTTT.

The rearrangement uses TRBV5-6 and TRBJ1-2; the match to TRBD1 covers 8 bases. CDR1 is SGHDT, CDR2 YYEEEE, per germline. The CDR3 has 13 residues. V gave up 3 bases and J gave up 7 bases; unmatched junction bases: 5. The CDR3 DNA reads as TGTGCCAGCAGCTCCGCCGGGACAGGTGGCTACACCTTC. Amino acid sequence: CASSSAGTGGYTF.

V usage is TRBV28 and J usage is TRBJ1-1; possibly TRBD1 for D (5 bases). Germline V lookup: CDR1 MDHEN, CDR2 SYDVKM. V dropped 3 bases and J dropped 0 bases, with 14 bases sitting between them. CDR3 length: 16 amino acids. The CDR3 sequence: CASSLPDSLMNTEAFF. The CDR3 nucleotides read TGTGCCAGCAGTTTGCCAGACAGCCTCATGAACACTGAAGCTTTCTTT. Full variable domain (rest looked up from reference TRBV28 and TRBJ1-1): DVKVTQSSRYLVKRTGEKVFLECVQDMDHENMFWYRQDPGLGLRLIYFSYDVKMKEKGDIPEGYSVSREKKERFSLILESASTNQTSMYLCASSLPDSLMNTEAFFGQGTRLTVV.

The V gene is TRBV4-3, the J gene TRBJ1-1; D might be TRBD1 (6 bases). There are 17 residues in the CDR3. V shed 1 base and J shed 6 bases, with 21 bases lying between them. CDR1 and CDR2 (germline): LGHNA, YSLEER. CDR3 sequence reads: CASSQAYMGGSGPEAFF. CDR3 DNA: TGCGCCAGCAGCCAAGCTTATATGGGGGGCTCCGGGCCTGAAGCTTTCTTT.

This sequence joins TRBV7-2 and TRBJ2-5; 12 nucleotides agree with TRBD1. CDR3 length: 16 amino acids. V gave up 2 bases and J gave up 5 bases; unmatched junction bases: 6. CDR1 SGHTA and CDR2 FQGNSA come from the germline V gene. Written as DNA, the CDR3 is TGTGCCAGCAGCTTAACTGGGACAGGGGGCTTTGAGACCCAGTACTTC. It specifies CASSLTGTGGFETQYF. The variable domain in full, with the rest retrieved from reference TRBV7-2 and TRBJ2-5, is GAGVSQSPSNKVTEKGKDVELRCDPISGHTALYWYRQSLGQGLEFLIYFQGNSAPDKSGLPSDRFSAERTGGSVSTLTIQRTQQEDSAVYLCASSLTGTGGFETQYFGPGTRLLVL.

This clone showed up just a few times. The V call is TRBV29-1, the J call TRBJ2-5; D not resolved. CDR3 length: 14 amino acids. Germline-derived CDR1 and CDR2 are SQVTM and ANQGSEA. V gave up 0 bases and J gave up 1 base, with 9 bases separating them. The CDR3 nucleotides are TGCAGCGTTGAAGACACAACCACCCAAGAGACCCAGTACTTC. It yields the protein CSVEDTTTQETQYF.

The J gene is TRBJ2-5, the V gene TRBV29-1; 8 nucleotides agree with TRBD1. The CDR3 covers 13 residues. The germline V gene has CDR1 SQVTM and CDR2 ANQGSEA. V was pared by 0 bases and J by 9 bases, with 6 bases of the junction left unmatched. DNA for the CDR3: TGCAGCGTTGAAGAAGGACAGGGCCAGGCCCAGTACTTC. Translating it yields CSVEEGQGQAQYF. The variable domain in full, completed from reference TRBV29-1 and TRBJ2-5, reads SAVISQKPSRDICQRGTSLTIQCQVDSQVTMMFWYRQQPGQSLTLIATANQGSEATYESGFVIDKFPISRPNLTFSTLTVSNMSPEDSSIYLCSVEEGQGQAQYFGPGTRLLVL.

The V gene is TRBV4-3, the J gene TRBJ2-7; TRBD1 agrees at 8 bases. This CDR3 is built from 15 residues. Germline V gene lookup returns CDR1 LGHNA and CDR2 YSLEER. Germline trimming cut 1 base from V and 4 bases from J; bases unmatched to any gene: 6. The CDR3 DNA reads TGCGCCAGCAGCCAAGTGGGCAGGGGGCCGTACGAGCAGTACTTC. This gives the protein CASSQVGRGPYEQYF.

In this sample, this clone turned up once. This sequence joins TRBV11-2 and TRBJ2-5; maybe TRBD2 (6 bases). The CDR3 spans 13 residues. Germline V gene lookup returns CDR1 SGHAT and CDR2 FQNNGV. V lost 5 bases to trimming and J lost 1 base, with 8 bases between them. The CDR3 protein is CASSRGVQETQYF. The CDR3 nucleotides read TGTGCCAGCAGCCGCGGGGTCCAAGAGACCCAGTACTTC.

This chain connects TRBV19 to TRBJ1-6; D is ambiguous. The germline V and J ends were trimmed by 7 bases and 6 bases, with 16 bases remaining between them. This CDR3 has 15 amino acids. CDR1 LNHDA and CDR2 SQIVND come from the germline V gene (reference sequence). The CDR3 DNA follows: TGTGCCAGTACCTTCGACGTTGGAGCTAATTCACCCCTCCACTTT. This sequence encodes CASTFDVGANSPLHF.

In the case of this clone: Distinct nucleotide sequences in the sample also encode this CDR3. The V and J genes are TRBV30 and TRBJ1-5, with D perhaps matching TRBD1 (5 bases). Per germline, CDR1 GTSNPN and CDR2 SVGIG (reference sequence). The CDR3 spans 13 residues. V dropped 0 bases and J dropped 5 bases, with 8 bases sitting between them. This chain's CDR3 is CAWSVRGDQPQHF. As DNA, the CDR3 is TGTGCCTGGAGTGTACGGGGGGATCAGCCCCAGCATTTT.

This clone was seen a few times. This chain uses TRBV4-1 with TRBJ2-3, with D unclear. The CDR3 runs to 13 residues. Trimming removed 0 bases from V and 9 bases from J, with 10 bases in between. CDR1 is MGHRA, CDR2 YSYEKL, per germline. As DNA, the CDR3 is TGCGCCAGCAGCCAAGATACGTCTCAAACGCAGTATTTT. Protein sequence: CASSQDTSQTQYF.